The T cell receptor beta chain under discussion was sequenced for a study of T cells after yellow fever vaccination. Findings and limits, study-wide: The bulk population could contribute abundant contaminating clonotypes to FACS-sorted repertoires. It was a weaker secondary response, yet one that peaked faster, at day 5 versus 15.

In this sample, this clonotype turned up a few times. Its antigen is unidentified. 5'RACE template switching generated TCR cDNA, adding a universal primer site and UMIs. TCRdb redid the calling of the 5' RACE reads with MiXCR, one entry per CDR3 protein. The repertoire has about 160,000 distinct CDR3 sequences, approximately 6.7% of them found once; the top ten carry over 2%. The CDR3 spans 12 residues. Germline assignment: CDR1 DFQATT and CDR2 SNEGSKA (reference sequence). V was pared by 0 bases and J by 8 bases, with 10 bases between. This receptor was taken from a man between 18 and 29 years old who received the YFV17D yellow fever vaccine. Source: CD4+ T cells sorted from PBMCs, taken about 5 days after the first yellow fever vaccination. The chain has TRBV20-1 and TRBJ1-2; D not resolved. For the CDR3, the DNA is TGCAGTGCTAGAGATATGCTGGTAGGCTACACCTTC. The encoded protein is CSARDMLVGYTF.